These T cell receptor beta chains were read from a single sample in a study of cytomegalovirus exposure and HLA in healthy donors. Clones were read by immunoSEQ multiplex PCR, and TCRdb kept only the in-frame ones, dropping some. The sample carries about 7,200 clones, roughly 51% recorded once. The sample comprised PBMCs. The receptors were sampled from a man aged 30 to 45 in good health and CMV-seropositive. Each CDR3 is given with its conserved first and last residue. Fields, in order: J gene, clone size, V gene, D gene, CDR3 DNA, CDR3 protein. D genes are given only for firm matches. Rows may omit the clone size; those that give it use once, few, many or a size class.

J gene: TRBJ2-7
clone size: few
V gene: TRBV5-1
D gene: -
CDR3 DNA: TGCGCCAGCAGCTTGGTGGAGGAGGAGCAGTACTTC
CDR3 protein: CASSLVEEEQYF

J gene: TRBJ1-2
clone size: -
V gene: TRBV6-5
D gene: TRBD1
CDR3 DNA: TGTGCCAGCAGCCGACAGGGGGCCCACACCTTC
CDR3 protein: CASSRQGAHTF

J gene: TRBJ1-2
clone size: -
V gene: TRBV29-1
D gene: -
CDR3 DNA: TGCAGCGTTGAAGGAGGTGTGATTGGGTACTACACCTTC
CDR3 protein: CSVEGGVIGYYTF

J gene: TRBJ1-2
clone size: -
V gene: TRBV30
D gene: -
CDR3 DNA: TGTGCCTTGGACCCCAAGAGGGCGTATGGCTACACCTTC
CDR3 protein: CALDPKRAYGYTF

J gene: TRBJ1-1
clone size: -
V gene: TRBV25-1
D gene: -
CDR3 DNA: TGTGCCAGCAGCGACCTACAGGTAACGAACACTGAAGCTTTCTTT
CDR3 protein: CASSDLQVTNTEAFF

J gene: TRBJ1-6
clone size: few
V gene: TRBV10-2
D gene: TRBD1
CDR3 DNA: TGCGCCAGCAGTTCGGGACAGAATTCACCCCTCCACTTT
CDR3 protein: CASSSGQNSPLHF

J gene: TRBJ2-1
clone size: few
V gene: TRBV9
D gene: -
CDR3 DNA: TGTGCCAGCAGCGTATGGGGGGGCTATGAGCAGTTCTTC
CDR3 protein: CASSVWGGYEQFF

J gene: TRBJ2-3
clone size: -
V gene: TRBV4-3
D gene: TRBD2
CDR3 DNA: TGCGCCAGCAGCCAAGATATAGCGGGAGGAAGCACAGATACGCAGTATTTT
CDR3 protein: CASSQDIAGGSTDTQYF

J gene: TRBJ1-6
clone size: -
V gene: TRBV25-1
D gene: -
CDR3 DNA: TGTGCCAGCAGTGACACAGGGAATTCACCCCTCCACTTT
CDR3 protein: CASSDTGNSPLHF

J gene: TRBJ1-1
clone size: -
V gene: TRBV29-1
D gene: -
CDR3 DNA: TGCAGCGTTTCGGTTACCCACAGAGTGAACACTGAAGCTTTCTTT
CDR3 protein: CSVSVTHRVNTEAFF

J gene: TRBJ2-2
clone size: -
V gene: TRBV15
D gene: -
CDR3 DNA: TGTGCCACCAGCAGAGTGGGAGACACCGGGGAGCTGTTTTTT
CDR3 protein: CATSRVGDTGELFF

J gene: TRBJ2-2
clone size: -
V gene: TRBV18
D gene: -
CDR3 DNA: TGTGCCAGCTCACCGGGGGGCACCGGGGAGCTGTTTTTT
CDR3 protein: CASSPGGTGELFF

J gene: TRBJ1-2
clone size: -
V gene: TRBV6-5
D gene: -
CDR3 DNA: TGTGCCAGCAGACAGGGAGACTATGGCTACACCTTC
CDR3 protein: CASRQGDYGYTF

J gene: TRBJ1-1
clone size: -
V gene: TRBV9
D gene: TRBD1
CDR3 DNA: TGTGCCAGCGGATTGACAGGGGTGACTGAAGCTTTCTTT
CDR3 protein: CASGLTGVTEAFF

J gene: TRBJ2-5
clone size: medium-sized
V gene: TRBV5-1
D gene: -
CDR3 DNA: TGCGCCAGCAGCTTAGTCAGGGCGGGGCAAGAGACCCAGTACTTC
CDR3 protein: CASSLVRAGQETQYF

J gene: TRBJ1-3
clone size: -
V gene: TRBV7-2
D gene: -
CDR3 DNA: TGTGCCAGCAGAATGGACACTGGGAACACCATATATTTT
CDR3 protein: CASRMDTGNTIYF

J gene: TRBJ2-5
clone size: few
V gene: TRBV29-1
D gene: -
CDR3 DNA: TGCAGCCACCGTAGCTGGGAAGAGACCCAGTACTTC
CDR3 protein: CSHRSWEETQYF

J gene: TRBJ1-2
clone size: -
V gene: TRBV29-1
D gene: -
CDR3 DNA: TGCAGCGTTGAAGATTCCCGGACTGTCGTCTATGGCTACACCTTC
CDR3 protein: CSVEDSRTVVYGYTF

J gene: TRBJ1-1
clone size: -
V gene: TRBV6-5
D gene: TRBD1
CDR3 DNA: TGTGCCAGCGGACAGGGGGGTGGTACTGAAGCTTTCTTT
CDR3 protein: CASGQGGGTEAFF

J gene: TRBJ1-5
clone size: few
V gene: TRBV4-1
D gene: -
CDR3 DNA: TGCGCCAGCAGCCAAGATCCGACTCTATACAATCAGCCCCAGCATTTT
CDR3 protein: CASSQDPTLYNQPQHF

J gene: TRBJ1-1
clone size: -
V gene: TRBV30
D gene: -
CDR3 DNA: TGTGCCTGGACCCTAAGGGGTCTAAACACTGAAGCTTTCTTT
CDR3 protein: CAWTLRGLNTEAFF

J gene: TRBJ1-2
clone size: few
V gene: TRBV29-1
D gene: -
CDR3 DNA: TGCAGCGTAGTTGTCCCTCCAGGGGTCGGCTACACCTTC
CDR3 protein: CSVVVPPGVGYTF

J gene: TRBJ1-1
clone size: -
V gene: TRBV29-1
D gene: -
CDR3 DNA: TGCAGCGTTGGGAGGGGTTCGGCTTTCTTT
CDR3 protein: CSVGRGSAFF

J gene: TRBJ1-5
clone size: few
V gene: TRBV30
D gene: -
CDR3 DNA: TGTGCCTGGAGCGAACAGGGCCTGCCCCAGCATTTT
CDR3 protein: CAWSEQGLPQHF

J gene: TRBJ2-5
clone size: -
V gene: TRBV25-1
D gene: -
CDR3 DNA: TGTGCCAGCAGTCTGCTAGCCGCACAAGAGACCCAGTACTTC
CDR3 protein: CASSLLAAQETQYF

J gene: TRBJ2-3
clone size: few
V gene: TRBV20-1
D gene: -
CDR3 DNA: TGCAGTGCTAGAATAACAGATACGCAGTATTTT
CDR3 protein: CSARITDTQYF